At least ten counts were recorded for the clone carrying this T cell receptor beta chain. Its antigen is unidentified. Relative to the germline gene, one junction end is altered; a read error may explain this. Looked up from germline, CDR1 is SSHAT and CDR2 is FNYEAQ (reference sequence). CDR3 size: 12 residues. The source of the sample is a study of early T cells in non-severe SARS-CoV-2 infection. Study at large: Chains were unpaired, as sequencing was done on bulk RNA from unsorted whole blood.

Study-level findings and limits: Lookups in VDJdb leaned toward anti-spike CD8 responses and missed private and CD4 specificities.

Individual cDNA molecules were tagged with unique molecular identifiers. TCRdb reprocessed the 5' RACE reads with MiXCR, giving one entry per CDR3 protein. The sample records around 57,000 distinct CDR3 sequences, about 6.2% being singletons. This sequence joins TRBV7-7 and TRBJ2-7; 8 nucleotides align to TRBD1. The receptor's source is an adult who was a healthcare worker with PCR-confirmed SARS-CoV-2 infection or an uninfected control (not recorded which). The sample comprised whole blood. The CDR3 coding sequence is TGTGCTAGCAGCTTACAGGGGGGAGAGCAGTACTTC. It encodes CASSLQGGEQYF. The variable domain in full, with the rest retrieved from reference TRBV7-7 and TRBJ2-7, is GAGVSQSPRYKVTKRGQDVTLRCDPISSHATLYWYQQALGQGPEFLTYFNYEAQPDKSGLPSDRFSAERPEGSISTLTIQRTEQRDSAMYRCASSLQGGEQYFGPGTRLTVT.